This entry describes one T cell receptor (beta chain). Its antigen is undetermined. Healthy bone marrow donors made up the donor group. This specimen comes from a study of cytomegalovirus exposure and HLA in healthy donors. General study findings and limits: Later on, an analysis showed TCR association rates differing by HLA locus, with DRB1 the most and HLA-C the fewest.

This CDR3 has 10 amino acids. V lost 3 bases and J 7 bases, leaving 3 bases between the germline ends. Germline V gene sequence: CDR1 WNHNN, CDR2 SYGVQD (reference sequence). With 60 Vbeta and 13 Jbeta primers, the PCR was carried out. Some clones are missing from TCRdb's copy, which holds only in-frame ones; the method was immunoSEQ multiplex PCR. The table includes about 130,000 clones, 80% detected once. The gene calls are TRBV10-1 and TRBJ1-2; D remains ambiguous. Source material: PBMCs. The source is a woman aged 40 to 50 in good health and CMV-seronegative. The CDR3 DNA reads TGCGCCAGCAGTGACTGTGGCTACACCTTC. Its protein is CASSDCGYTF.